The source of this T cell receptor beta chain is a study of OX40 agonist ivuxolimab in advanced cancers. For the study at large: Three patients, one with hepatocellular carcinoma and two with cutaneous melanoma, responded partially.

Sequenced by immunoSEQ multiplex PCR; TCRdb stores in-frame clones only, minus some. Among 70,000 to 90,000 clones, about 89% were seen once, and the ten largest hold 10% to 15%. Material: CD4+ or CD8+ T cells sorted from blood, obtained in a trial of the OX40 agonist ivuxolimab. This receptor was taken from an adult with an advanced solid tumor such as melanoma, head and neck, liver or kidney cancer.

In nucleotides, the CDR3 is TGTGCCAGCAGCCAATGGACTAGCGGGAGTGGAGAGCAGTACTTC. Protein product: CASSQWTSGSGEQYF. The chain carries TRBV14 and TRBJ2-7; 13 bases match TRBD2. J gave up 7 bases and V 2 bases, and 5 bases lay outside the gene matches. The length of the CDR3 is 15 residues. The germline V gene has CDR1 SGHDN and CDR2 FVKESK.